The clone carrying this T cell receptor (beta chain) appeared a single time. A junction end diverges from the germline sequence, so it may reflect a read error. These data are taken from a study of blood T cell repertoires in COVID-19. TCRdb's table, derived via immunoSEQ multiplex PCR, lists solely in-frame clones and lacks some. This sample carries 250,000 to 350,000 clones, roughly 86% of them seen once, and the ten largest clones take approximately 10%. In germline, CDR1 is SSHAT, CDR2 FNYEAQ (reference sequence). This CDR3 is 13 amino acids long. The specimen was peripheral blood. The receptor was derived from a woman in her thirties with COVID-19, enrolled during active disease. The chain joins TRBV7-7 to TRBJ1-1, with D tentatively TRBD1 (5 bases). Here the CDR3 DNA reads TGTGCTAGCAGCTTAGGGGCAAACACTGAAGCTTTCTTT. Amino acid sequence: CASSLGANTEAFF.